The rows below give T cell receptor beta chains drawn from one sample of a study of T cells after yellow fever vaccination. Using its own MiXCR run on the 5' RACE reads, TCRdb lists one record per CDR3 protein. The profile shows about 260,000 distinct CDR3 sequences, approximately 5.2% of them singletons. Sequences were derived from CD4+ T cells sorted from PBMCs, sampled on the day of the yellow fever booster vaccination. Receptors were obtained from a man aged 18 to 29 who received the YFV17D yellow fever vaccine. Each CDR3 is given with its conserved first and last residue. The D gene is left open where the match is weak. Clone size is not always given. Where it is, it says once, few, many or a class for expanded clones.

D gene	clone size	V gene	J gene	CDR3 DNA	CDR3 protein
-	many	TRBV7-2	TRBJ2-5	TGTGCCAGCAGCTCGGATTGGCAGACCCAGTACTTC	CASSSDWQTQYF
TRBD2	-	TRBV5-4	TRBJ2-1	TGTGCCAGCAGCCCCGCGGGGGGGCTTTTAAATGAGCAGTTCTTC	CASSPAGGLLNEQFF
-	-	TRBV25-1	TRBJ2-3	TGTGCCAGCAGCACCCGGGACTCCCCACCAGATACGCAGTATTTT	CASSTRDSPPDTQYF
TRBD2	few	TRBV20-1	TRBJ2-5	TGCAGTGCTCAGACTAGCGGGGGCATCCAAGAGACCCAGTACTTC	CSAQTSGGIQETQYF
-	-	TRBV5-1	TRBJ2-2	TGCGCCAGCAGCCGGCTGACGGACGCGAACACCGGGGAGCTGTTTTTT	CASSRLTDANTGELFF
-	many	TRBV9	TRBJ2-3	TGTGCCAGCAGCGTAGGAGGCGAAAAAGATACGCAGTATTTT	CASSVGGEKDTQYF
TRBD1	few	TRBV29-1	TRBJ2-3	TGCAGCCAGGGACAGGGGATGGGCACAGATACGCAGTATTTT	CSQGQGMGTDTQYF
TRBD1	many	TRBV7-9	TRBJ2-1	TGTGCCAGCAGCTCAATAAGGGGGCCGCTGAATGAGCAGTTCTTC	CASSSIRGPLNEQFF
-	many	TRBV7-2	TRBJ1-1	TGTGCCAGCAGCTTAGTTGGAGGGGCCCGTGAAGCTTTCTTT	CASSLVGGAREAFF
TRBD1	few	TRBV4-1	TRBJ1-3	TGCGCCAGCAGCCGCCCTGGGACAGCGGATGGAAACACCATATATTTT	CASSRPGTADGNTIYF
-	-	TRBV30	TRBJ2-6	TGTGCCTGGGGCTGGGCCGCTCGCTCTGGGGCCAACGTCCTGACTTTC	CAWGWAARSGANVLTF
-	many	TRBV20-1	TRBJ2-6	TGCAGTGCTAGGAGGGGGATGGGATTCGGGGCCAACGTCCTGACTTTC	CSARRGMGFGANVLTF
TRBD2	many	TRBV4-2	TRBJ2-5	TGTGCCAGCAGCCAAGAGTGGACTAGCGGAGGAAAAGAGACCCAGTACTTC	CASSQEWTSGGKETQYF
TRBD2	few	TRBV12-3/TRBV12-4	TRBJ2-1	TGTGCCAGCAGTTTCAACCTTGGGGGAGGGAATGAGCAGTTCTTC	CASSFNLGGGNEQFF